The sequence of this T cell receptor (beta chain) was determined in a study of T-cell memory formation after mild COVID-19. It was 5'RACE with constant-segment primers that produced the TCR alpha and TCR beta cDNA libraries, which carried sample barcodes and UMIs. TCRdb fed the 5' RACE reads into MiXCR, producing one record per CDR3 protein. The sample contains 100,000 to 140,000 distinct CDR3 sequences, 13% to 15% of which appear only once. With 6 bases removed from V and 9 bases from J, the gap between germline ends came to 22 bases. CDR3 size: 15 residues. CDR1 is MNHEY and CDR2 is SVGEGT in the germline V gene. Of note for this clonotype: Its antigen is currently unknown.

Study observations and caveats: Cross-reactive memory appears to have joined, as suggested by some responding clones showing up in pre-infection memory.

The chain links TRBV6-2 or TRBV6-3 to TRBJ2-3; maybe TRBD1 (7 bases). The receptor was isolated from a young man who had mild COVID-19 (a few samples of this study predate the infection). Cell type and time point are not known. Specimen: PBMCs or a T cell subset sorted from them (not recorded which). The CDR3 bases are TGTGCCAGCAGCTACGCGCAGCAGGGGGGTGAAACGCAGTATTTT. It encodes CASSYAQQGGETQYF.